The 20 T cell receptor beta chains in this list originate from one sample, sequenced in a study of post-analysis software for immune sequencing data. The TCR beta cDNA libraries carried unique molecular identifiers. Each CDR3 protein is one row after TCRdb ran MiXCR on the PCR reads. The sample includes about 170,000 distinct CDR3 sequences, roughly 31% seen only once; the top ten take 1.5%. Findings and limits, study-wide: TRBV5-6, TRBV5-1 and TRBV20-1 belonged to a set of about 5 TRBV segments that were more frequent in patients than controls.

What these receptors recognize is not known. Specimen: blood. Receptor source: a girl aged 10 to 17 with multiple sclerosis.

This sequence joins TRBV14 and TRBJ2-5, with TRBD2 matching 7 bases. Germline loops: CDR1 SGHDN, CDR2 FVKESK. This CDR3 has 12 amino acids. V lost 8 bases and J lost 5; bases outside the gene matches: 5. The CDR3 DNA reads TGTGCCAGCGGACTAGATGGCGAGACCCAGTACTTC. Protein product: CASGLDGETQYF.

This clonotype was counted between two and nine times. The chain joins TRBV6-5 to TRBJ2-1; D is perhaps TRBD1 or TRBD2 (5 bases each). The CDR3 is 13 residues long. The ends were cut back, 4 bases at V and 6 bases at J, with 10 bases in the middle. CDR1 is MNHEY, CDR2 SVGAGI, per germline. The CDR3 nucleotides are TGTGCCAGCAGTTCGGGGACCATCAATGAGCAGTTCTTC. It encodes CASSSGTINEQFF.

On this clonotype: Possible read error: a much larger clone is one base away. The V gene is TRBV3-1, the J gene TRBJ2-4, with D perhaps given as TRBD1 or TRBD2 (5 bases each). Near its end, the DNA agrees better with TRBJ2-7, so the J call may be wrong. The CDR3 consists of 14 residues. Germline V CDR1 and CDR2: LGHDT, YNNKEL (reference sequence). CDR3 sequence (DNA): TGTGCCAGCAGTCGACGGGGCCCTACCTACGAGCAGTACTTC. Protein sequence: CASSRRGPTYEQYF.

This clonotype appeared many times. This chain connects TRBV28 to TRBJ1-5; D possibly corresponds to TRBD1 (6 bases). Looked up from germline, CDR1 is MDHEN and CDR2 is SYDVKM. V lost 6 bases and J 4 bases, leaving 13 bases between the germline ends. This CDR3 has 14 amino acids. CDR3 protein: CASSSQGSNQPQHF. As DNA, the CDR3 is TGTGCCAGCAGCTCACAGGGAAGTAATCAGCCCCAGCATTTT.

In the case of this clonotype: A much larger clonotype is one base distant, so this may be a read error. The CDR3 DNA reads as TGCAGCGCTTCCGGGACAGGGAATACATATAGTGACTATGGCTACACCTTC. This codes for CSASGTGNTYSDYGYTF. The rearrangement uses TRBV29-1 and TRBJ1-2; 9 nucleotides agree with TRBD1. Losses at the gene ends were 7 bases for V and 3 bases for J; bases not matched to a gene: 18. The CDR3 contains 17 residues. Germline lookup yields CDR1 SQVTM and CDR2 ANQGSEA. Full variable domain (rest looked up from reference TRBV29-1 and TRBJ1-2): SAVISQKPSRDICQRGTSLTIQCQVDSQVTMMFWYRQQPGQSLTLIATANQGSEATYESGFVIDKFPISRPNLTFSTLTVSNMSPEDSSIYLCSASGTGNTYSDYGYTFGSGTRLTVV.

This clonotype was counted many times. The chain joins TRBV29-1 to TRBJ2-1, with D perhaps matching TRBD2 (5 bases). Trimming cost V 1 base and J 10 bases, with 17 bases left between them. Germline assignment: CDR1 SQVTM and CDR2 ANQGSEA. The length of the CDR3 is 14 residues. The CDR3 nucleotides read TGCAGCGTTGAAGGAACACTAGTTGCACGGGAGCAGTTCTTC. Residues: CSVEGTLVAREQFF.

This clonotype was counted between two and nine times. V usage is TRBV15 and J usage is TRBJ2-5, with D tentatively TRBD2 (6 bases). The V end was cut by 0 bases, the J end by 11 bases, with 22 bases between. CDR3 length equals 16 residues. From germline, CDR1 is LNHNV and CDR2 YYDKDF (reference sequence). The CDR3 sequence: CATSRDPAGLGNEQYF. The DNA for the CDR3 is TGTGCCACCAGCAGAGATCCTGCGGGGCTGGGAAATGAGCAGTACTTC.

This clonotype occurred a few times. The chain uses TRBV12-3 or TRBV12-4 and TRBJ2-1; TRBD1 matches at 8 bases. Losses at the gene ends were 5 bases for V and 1 base for J; bases not matched to a gene: 1. This CDR3 spans 14 amino acids. Here the CDR3 reads CASSRQGSYNEQFF. The CDR3 bases are TGTGCCAGCAGTCGACAGGGGTCCTACAATGAGCAGTTCTTC.

The chain recombines TRBV7-2 with TRBJ2-1, with D unclear. This CDR3 contains 12 residues. V shed 1 base and J shed 6 bases, with 4 bases lying between them. The germline V gene has CDR1 SGHTA and CDR2 FQGNSA. CDR3 protein: CASSLGINEQFF. The CDR3 DNA reads TGTGCCAGCAGCTTAGGGATCAATGAGCAGTTCTTC.

This clonotype was counted ten times or more. This rearrangement joins TRBV20-1 to TRBJ2-7, with 9 nucleotides matching TRBD2. CDR1 and CDR2 (germline): DFQATT, SNEGSKA (reference sequence). With 6 bases clipped from V and 4 bases from J, the junction kept 10 bases outside the gene matches. The CDR3 sequence is 14 residues long. The CDR3 loop is CSAPMVAGAYEQYF. CDR3 nucleotides: TGCAGTGCCCCCATGGTAGCGGGAGCTTACGAGCAGTACTTC.

Concerning this clonotype: Since a much larger clone is just one base distant, this may be a read error. The chain combines TRBV6-5 with TRBJ2-5, with 7 bases lining up with TRBD1. Germline-derived CDR1 and CDR2 are MNHEY and SVGAGI. The length of the CDR3 is 13 residues. V was clipped by 7 bases and J by 11 bases; unmatched bases: 13. CDR3 loop: CASTQFNRGEQYF. CDR3 DNA sequence: TGTGCCAGCACTCAATTTAACAGGGGTGAGCAGTACTTC.

This clonotype was counted ten times or more. The rearrangement joins TRBV20-1 to TRBJ2-7; D is undetermined. Germline CDR1 DFQATT, CDR2 SNEGSKA (reference sequence). V was pared by 0 bases and J by 3 bases, with 9 bases between. The CDR3 runs 13 residues. Here the CDR3 DNA reads TGCAGTGCTAGAGATTTAAAGAACTACGAGCAGTACTTC. It codes for CSARDLKNYEQYF.

This clonotype was seen many times. The chain couples TRBV20-1 to TRBJ2-5; D is possibly TRBD1 or TRBD2 (5 bases each). The CDR3 covers 13 residues. V lost 3 bases to trimming and J lost 4 bases, with 12 bases between them. CDR1 and CDR2 (germline): DFQATT, SNEGSKA (reference sequence). The CDR3 loop is CSARGEITETQYF. The CDR3 DNA follows: TGCAGTGCTAGGGGGGAGATAACAGAGACCCAGTACTTC.

In this sample, this clonotype turned up a few times. Relative to the germline gene, one junction end is altered; a read error may explain this. The chain couples TRBV12-5 to TRBJ2-7, with D perhaps matching TRBD2 (5 bases). Germline V lookup: CDR1 LGHNT, CDR2 FRNRAP. The CDR3 covers 14 residues. CDR3 protein: CASGPPFPDYGQYF. For the CDR3, the DNA is TGTGCTAGTGGACCCCCCTTCCCCGACTACGGGCAGTACTTC.

This clonotype was seen many times. The chain's CDR3 is CASTLRTGTSTEAFF. The CDR3 nucleotides read TGCGCCAGCACTCTCAGGACAGGGACGAGCACTGAAGCTTTCTTT. This chain links TRBV10-2 with TRBJ1-1, with 8 bases fitting TRBD1. CDR1 WSHSY and CDR2 SAAADI come from the germline V gene. The CDR3 has 15 residues. V gave up 7 bases and J gave up 4 bases; unmatched junction bases: 11.

This clonotype has a count of ten or more. The chain is built from TRBV9 and TRBJ1-2, with D tentatively TRBD1 (6 bases). CDR3 length: 12 amino acids. Trimming left V 3 bases short and J 7 bases short, with 10 bases between. CDR1 is SGDLS and CDR2 is YYNGEE in the germline V gene. This chain's CDR3 is CASSAGQFGYTF. The CDR3 DNA is TGTGCCAGCAGCGCAGGACAGTTTGGCTACACCTTC. The complete variable domain, with remaining parts taken from reference TRBV9 and TRBJ1-2, reads DSGVTQTPKHLITATGQRVTLRCSPRSGDLSVYWYQQSLDQGLQFLIQYYNGEERAKGNILERFSAQQFPDLHSELNLSSLELGDSALYFCASSAGQFGYTFGSGTRLTVV.

This clonotype was recorded many times. This chain joins TRBV20-1 and TRBJ2-1; the D call may be TRBD1 or TRBD2 (6 bases each). CDR3 size: 16 residues. The germline V and J ends were trimmed by 3 bases and 8 bases, with 23 bases remaining between them. Germline V gene lookup returns CDR1 DFQATT and CDR2 SNEGSKA (reference sequence). The CDR3: CSARSLPRGRFDEQFF. CDR3 sequence (DNA): TGCAGTGCTAGGTCCCTCCCCCGGGGGCGATTCGATGAGCAGTTCTTC.

This clonotype was observed a few times. The chain recombines TRBV9 with TRBJ1-1; 7 bases are shared with TRBD1. V shed 2 bases, J shed 6 bases, and the junction held 4 bases outside the gene matches. The CDR3 is 13 amino acids. In germline, CDR1 is SGDLS, CDR2 YYNGEE. CDR3 sequence: CASSVQGGPEAFF. CDR3 bases: TGTGCCAGCAGCGTCCAGGGGGGACCTGAAGCTTTCTTT. Full variable domain (rest looked up from reference TRBV9 and TRBJ1-1): DSGVTQTPKHLITATGQRVTLRCSPRSGDLSVYWYQQSLDQGLQFLIQYYNGEERAKGNILERFSAQQFPDLHSELNLSSLELGDSALYFCASSVQGGPEAFFGQGTRLTVV.

The chain combines TRBV20-1 with TRBJ2-7; the D gene is possibly TRBD2 (6 bases). The CDR3 length is 15 residues. Germline V lookup: CDR1 DFQATT, CDR2 SNEGSKA (reference sequence). Trimming stripped 5 bases from V and 6 bases from J, with 23 bases between. The CDR3 sequence is CSAGTNTGGVGEQYF. For the CDR3, the DNA is TGCAGTGCTGGAACCAATACGGGCGGGGTGGGCGAGCAGTACTTC.

As for this clonotype: A read error may produce the germline difference seen at one junction end. V and J are TRBV28 and TRBJ2-7; 7 bases line up with TRBD1. Germline CDR1 MDHEN, CDR2 SYDVKM. The CDR3 totals 15 residues. The CDR3 region has the DNA TGTGCCAGCAGCTTATCCTACGGGGACAGCTACGAGCAGTACTTC. Translating it yields CASSLSYGDSYEQYF.